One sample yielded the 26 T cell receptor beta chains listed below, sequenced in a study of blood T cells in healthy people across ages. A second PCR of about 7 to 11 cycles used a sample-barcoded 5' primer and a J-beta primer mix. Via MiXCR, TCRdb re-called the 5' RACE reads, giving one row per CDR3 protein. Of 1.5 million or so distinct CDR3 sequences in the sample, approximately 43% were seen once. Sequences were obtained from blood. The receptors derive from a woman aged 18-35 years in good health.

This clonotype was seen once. The DNA of the CDR3 is TGTGCCACCGGCCGACAGGCGAACACCGGGGAGCTGTTTTTT. Encoded protein: CATGRQANTGELFF. The V gene is TRBV6-2 or TRBV6-3, the J gene TRBJ2-2; maybe TRBD1 (6 bases). Trimming pared 10 bases from V and 0 bases from J, leaving 12 bases between. CDR1 and CDR2 from the germline V gene are MNHEY and SVGEGT. This CDR3 is built from 14 residues.

CDR3 sequence: CASRDSGNEKLFF. The CDR3 nucleotides are TGTGCCAGCCGGGACTCTGGGAATGAAAAACTGTTTTTT. The chain links TRBV6-5 to TRBJ1-4, with a tentative D call TRBD1 (5 bases). Trimming stripped 8 bases from V and 5 bases from J, with 12 bases between. The germline V gene has CDR1 MNHEY and CDR2 SVGAGI. CDR3 length: 13 amino acids.

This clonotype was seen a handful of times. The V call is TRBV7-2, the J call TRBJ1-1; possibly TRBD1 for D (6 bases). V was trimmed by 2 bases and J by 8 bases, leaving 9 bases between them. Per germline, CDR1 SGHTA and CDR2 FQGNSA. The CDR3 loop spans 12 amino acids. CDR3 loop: CASSLLGAEAFF. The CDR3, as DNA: TGTGCCAGCAGCTTATTGGGGGCCGAAGCTTTCTTT.

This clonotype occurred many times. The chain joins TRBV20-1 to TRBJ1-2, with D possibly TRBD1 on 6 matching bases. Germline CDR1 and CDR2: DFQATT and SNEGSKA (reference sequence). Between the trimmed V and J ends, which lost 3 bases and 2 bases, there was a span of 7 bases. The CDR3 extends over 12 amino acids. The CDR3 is CSASRGNYGYTF. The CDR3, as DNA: TGCAGTGCTAGCAGGGGCAACTATGGCTACACCTTC.

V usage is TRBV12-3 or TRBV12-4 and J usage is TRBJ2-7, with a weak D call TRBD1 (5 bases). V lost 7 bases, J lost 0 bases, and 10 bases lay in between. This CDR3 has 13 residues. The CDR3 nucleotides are TGTGCCAGCACCGGACACAGCTCCTACGAGCAGTACTTC. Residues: CASTGHSSYEQYF.

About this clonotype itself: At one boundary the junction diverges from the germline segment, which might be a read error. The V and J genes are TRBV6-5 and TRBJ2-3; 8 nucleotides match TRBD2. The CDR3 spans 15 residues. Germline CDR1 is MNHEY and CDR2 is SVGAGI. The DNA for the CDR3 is TGTGCCGGCAGACTACTAGCGGAGACCACAGATACGCAGTATTTT. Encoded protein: CAGRLLAETTDTQYF.

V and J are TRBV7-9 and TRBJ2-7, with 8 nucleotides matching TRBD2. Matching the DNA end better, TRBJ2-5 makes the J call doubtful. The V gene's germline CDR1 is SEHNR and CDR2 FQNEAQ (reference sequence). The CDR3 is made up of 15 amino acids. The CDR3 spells CASSLQTGGVGTQYF. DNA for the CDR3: TGTGCCAGCAGCTTACAAACGGGAGGGGTAGGGACCCAGTACTTC.

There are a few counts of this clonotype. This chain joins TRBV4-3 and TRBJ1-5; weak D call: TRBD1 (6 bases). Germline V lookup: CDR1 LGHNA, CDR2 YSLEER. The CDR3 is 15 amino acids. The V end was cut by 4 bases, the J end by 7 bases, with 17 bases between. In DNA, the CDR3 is TGCGCCAGCAGCCCAGAGACAGGTTCTGGACAGCCCCAGCATTTT. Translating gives CASSPETGSGQPQHF.

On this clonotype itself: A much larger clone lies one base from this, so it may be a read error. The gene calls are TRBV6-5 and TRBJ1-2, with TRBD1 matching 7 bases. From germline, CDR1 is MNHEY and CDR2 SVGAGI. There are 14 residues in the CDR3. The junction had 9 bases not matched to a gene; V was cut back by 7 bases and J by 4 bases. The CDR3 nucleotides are TGTGCCAGCACCCATGGAGGGACAGCCTATGGCTACACCTTC. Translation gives CASTHGGTAYGYTF.

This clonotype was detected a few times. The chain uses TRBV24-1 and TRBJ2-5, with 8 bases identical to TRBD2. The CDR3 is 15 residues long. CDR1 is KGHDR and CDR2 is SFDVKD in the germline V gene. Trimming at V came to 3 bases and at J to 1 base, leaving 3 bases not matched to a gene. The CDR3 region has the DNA TGTGCCACCAGTGATCCCGGACTAGCCCAAGAGACCCAGTACTTC. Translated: CATSDPGLAQETQYF.

The DNA of the CDR3 is TGCAGTGCTAGTTTTTGGGGTGCTAGCACAGATACGCAGTATTTT. Protein sequence: CSASFWGASTDTQYF. This chain links TRBV20-1 with TRBJ2-3, with D unresolved. Germline V CDR1 and CDR2: DFQATT, SNEGSKA (reference sequence). The CDR3 sequence is 15 residues long. Deletions cut 3 bases from V and 0 bases from J, with 13 bases between.

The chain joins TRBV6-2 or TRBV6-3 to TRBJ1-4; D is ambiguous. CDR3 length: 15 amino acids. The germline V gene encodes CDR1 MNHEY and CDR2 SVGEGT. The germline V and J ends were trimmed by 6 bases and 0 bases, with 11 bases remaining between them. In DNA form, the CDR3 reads TGTGCCAGCAGCTACCGAGGTGCAACTAATGAAAAACTGTTTTTT. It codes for CASSYRGATNEKLFF.

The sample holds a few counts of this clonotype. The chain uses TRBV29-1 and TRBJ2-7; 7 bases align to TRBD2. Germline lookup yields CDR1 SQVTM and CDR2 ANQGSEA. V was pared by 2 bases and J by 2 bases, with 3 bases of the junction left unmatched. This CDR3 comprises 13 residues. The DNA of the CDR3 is TGCAGCGTTGAATGGGGGGGGACCTACGAGCAGTACTTC. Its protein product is CSVEWGGTYEQYF.

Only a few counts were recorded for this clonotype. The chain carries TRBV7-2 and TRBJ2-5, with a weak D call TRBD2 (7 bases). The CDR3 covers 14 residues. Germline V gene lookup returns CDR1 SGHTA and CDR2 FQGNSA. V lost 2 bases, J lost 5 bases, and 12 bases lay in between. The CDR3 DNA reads TGTGCCAGCAGCTTAAGGGGGGGCGGGGAGACCCAGTACTTC. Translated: CASSLRGGGETQYF.

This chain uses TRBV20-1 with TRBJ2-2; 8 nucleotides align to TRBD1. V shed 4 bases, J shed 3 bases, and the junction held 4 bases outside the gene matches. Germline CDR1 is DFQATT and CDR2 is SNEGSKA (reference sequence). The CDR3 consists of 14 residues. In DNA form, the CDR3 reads TGCAGTGCTACGACAGGGGACCACACCGGGGAGCTGTTTTTT. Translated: CSATTGDHTGELFF.

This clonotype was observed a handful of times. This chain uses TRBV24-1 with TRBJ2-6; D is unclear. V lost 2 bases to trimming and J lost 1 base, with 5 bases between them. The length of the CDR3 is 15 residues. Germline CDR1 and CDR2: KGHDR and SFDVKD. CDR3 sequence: CATSDSQSGANVLTF. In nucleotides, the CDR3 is TGTGCCACCAGTGATTCCCAGTCTGGGGCCAACGTCCTGACTTTC.

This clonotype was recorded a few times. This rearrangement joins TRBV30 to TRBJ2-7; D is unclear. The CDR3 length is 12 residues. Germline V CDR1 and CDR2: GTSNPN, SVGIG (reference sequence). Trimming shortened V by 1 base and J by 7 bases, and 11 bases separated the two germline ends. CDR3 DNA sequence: TGTGCCTGGAGTGGTACCTTGGGGGAGCAGTACTTC. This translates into CAWSGTLGEQYF.

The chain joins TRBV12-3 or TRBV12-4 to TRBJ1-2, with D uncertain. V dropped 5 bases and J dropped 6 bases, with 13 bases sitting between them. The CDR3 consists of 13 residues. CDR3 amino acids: CASSRLKGNGYTF. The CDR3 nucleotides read TGTGCCAGCAGTCGCTTGAAGGGAAATGGCTACACCTTC.

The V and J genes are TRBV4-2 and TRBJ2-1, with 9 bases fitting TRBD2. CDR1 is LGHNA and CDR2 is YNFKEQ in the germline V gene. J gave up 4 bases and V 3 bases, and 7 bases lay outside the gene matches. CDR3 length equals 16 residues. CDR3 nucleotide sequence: TGTGCCAGCAGCCATGGTACTAGCGGGCTGTACAATGAGCAGTTCTTC. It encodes CASSHGTSGLYNEQFF.

The DNA for the CDR3 is TGTGCCAGCAGCCAAGGAAGGGGGAGGACAGATACGCAGTATTTT. Residues: CASSQGRGRTDTQYF. The V and J genes are TRBV4-2 and TRBJ2-3; D could derive from TRBD1 or TRBD2 (6 bases each). V shed 1 base and J shed 3 bases, with 11 bases lying between them. Germline V gives CDR1 LGHNA, CDR2 YNFKEQ. This CDR3 has 15 residues.

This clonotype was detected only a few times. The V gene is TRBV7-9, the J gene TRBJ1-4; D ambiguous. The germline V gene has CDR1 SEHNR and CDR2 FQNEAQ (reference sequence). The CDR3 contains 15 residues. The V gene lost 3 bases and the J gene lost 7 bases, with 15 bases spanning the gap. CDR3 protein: CASSFGQDLGEKLFF. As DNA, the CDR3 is TGTGCCAGCAGCTTTGGGCAGGATCTCGGTGAAAAACTGTTTTTT.

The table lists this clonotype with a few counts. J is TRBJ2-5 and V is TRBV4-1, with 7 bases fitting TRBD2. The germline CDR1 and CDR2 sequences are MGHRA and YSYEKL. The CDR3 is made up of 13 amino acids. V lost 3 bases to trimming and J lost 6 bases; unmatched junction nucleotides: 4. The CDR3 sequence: CASSHTSEKTQYF. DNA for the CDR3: TGCGCCAGCAGCCATACTAGCGAAAAGACCCAGTACTTC.

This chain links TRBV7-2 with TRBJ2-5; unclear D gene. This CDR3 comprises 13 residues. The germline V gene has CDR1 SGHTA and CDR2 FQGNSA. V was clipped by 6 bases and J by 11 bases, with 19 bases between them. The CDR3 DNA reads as TGTGCCAGCAGACTAACCCCCTCCGCGGAGCAGTACTTC. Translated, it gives CASRLTPSAEQYF.

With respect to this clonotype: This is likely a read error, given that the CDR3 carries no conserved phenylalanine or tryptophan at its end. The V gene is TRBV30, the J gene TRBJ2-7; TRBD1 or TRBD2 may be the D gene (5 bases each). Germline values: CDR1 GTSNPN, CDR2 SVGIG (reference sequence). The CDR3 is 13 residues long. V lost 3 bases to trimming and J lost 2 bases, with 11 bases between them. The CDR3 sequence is CAWSGDQTYEQYL. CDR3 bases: TGTGCCTGGAGCGGGGACCAGACCTACGAGCAGTACTTG.

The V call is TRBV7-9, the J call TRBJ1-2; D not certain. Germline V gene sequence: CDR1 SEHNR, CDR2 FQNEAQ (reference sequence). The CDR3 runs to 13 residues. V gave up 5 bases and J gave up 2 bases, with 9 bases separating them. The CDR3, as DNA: TGTGCCAGCAGCCCCAATCCCAACTATGGCTACACCTTC. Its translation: CASSPNPNYGYTF.

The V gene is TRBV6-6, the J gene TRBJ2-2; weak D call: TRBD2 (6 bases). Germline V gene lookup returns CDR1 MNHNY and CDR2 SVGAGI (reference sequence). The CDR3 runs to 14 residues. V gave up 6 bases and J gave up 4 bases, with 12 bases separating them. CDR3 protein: CASRDRGITGELFF. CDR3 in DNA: TGTGCCAGCAGGGACCGGGGGATCACCGGGGAGCTGTTTTTT.